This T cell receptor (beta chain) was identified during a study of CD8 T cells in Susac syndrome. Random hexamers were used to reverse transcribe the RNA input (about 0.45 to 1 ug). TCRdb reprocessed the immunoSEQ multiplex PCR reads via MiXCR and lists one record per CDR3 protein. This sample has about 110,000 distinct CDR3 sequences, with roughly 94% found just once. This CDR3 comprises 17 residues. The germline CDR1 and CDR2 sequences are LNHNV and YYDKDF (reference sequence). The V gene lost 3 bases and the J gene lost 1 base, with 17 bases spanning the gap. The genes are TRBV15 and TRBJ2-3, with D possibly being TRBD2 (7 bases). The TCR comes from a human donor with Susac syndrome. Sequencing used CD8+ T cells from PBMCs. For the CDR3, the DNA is TGTGCCACCAGCAGTCCCTCCCGGGGGGCCCGCACAGATACGCAGTATTTT. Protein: CATSSPSRGARTDTQYF.